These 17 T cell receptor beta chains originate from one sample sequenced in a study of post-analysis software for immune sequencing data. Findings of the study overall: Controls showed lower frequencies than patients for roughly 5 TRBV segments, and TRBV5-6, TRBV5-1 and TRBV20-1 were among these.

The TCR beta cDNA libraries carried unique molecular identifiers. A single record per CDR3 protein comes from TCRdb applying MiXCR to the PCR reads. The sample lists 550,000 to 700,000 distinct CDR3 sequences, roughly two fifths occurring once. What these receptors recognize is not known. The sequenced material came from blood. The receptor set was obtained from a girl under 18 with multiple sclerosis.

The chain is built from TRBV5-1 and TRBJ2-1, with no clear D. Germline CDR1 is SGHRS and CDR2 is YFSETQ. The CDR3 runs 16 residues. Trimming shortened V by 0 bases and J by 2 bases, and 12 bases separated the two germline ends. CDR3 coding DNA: TGCGCCAGCAGCTTGGAGGGCCTTCCGGCCTACAATGAGCAGTTCTTC. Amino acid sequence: CASSLEGLPAYNEQFF.

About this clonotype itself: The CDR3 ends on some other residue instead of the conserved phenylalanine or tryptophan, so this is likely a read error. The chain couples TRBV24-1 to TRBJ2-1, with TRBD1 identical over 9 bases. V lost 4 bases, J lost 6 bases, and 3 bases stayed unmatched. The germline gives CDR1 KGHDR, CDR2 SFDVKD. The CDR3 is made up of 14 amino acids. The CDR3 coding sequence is TGTGCCACCAGTGACTCGGACAGGGGCAATGAGCAGTTCCTC. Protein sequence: CATSDSDRGNEQFL.

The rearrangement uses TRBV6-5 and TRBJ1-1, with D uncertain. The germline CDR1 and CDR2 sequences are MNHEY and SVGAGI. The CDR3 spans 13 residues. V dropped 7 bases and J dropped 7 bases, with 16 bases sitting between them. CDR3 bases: TGTGCCAGCACCCTTAAGGCGGGTAGTGAAGCTTTCTTT. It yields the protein CASTLKAGSEAFF.

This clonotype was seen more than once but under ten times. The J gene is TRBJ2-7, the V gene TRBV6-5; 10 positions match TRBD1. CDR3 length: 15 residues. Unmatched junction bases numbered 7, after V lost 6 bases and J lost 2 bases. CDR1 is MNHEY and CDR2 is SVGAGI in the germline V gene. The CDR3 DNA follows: TGTGCCAGCAGCCCGGGACAGGGGCTCACCTACGAGCAGTACTTC. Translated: CASSPGQGLTYEQYF.

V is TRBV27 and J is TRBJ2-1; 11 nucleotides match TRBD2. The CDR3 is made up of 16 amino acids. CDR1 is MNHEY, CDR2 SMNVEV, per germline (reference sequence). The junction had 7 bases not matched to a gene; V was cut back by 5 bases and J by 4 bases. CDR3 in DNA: TGTGCCAGCAGTGTTGGAACTAGCGGGGGATACAATGAGCAGTTCTTC. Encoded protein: CASSVGTSGGYNEQFF.

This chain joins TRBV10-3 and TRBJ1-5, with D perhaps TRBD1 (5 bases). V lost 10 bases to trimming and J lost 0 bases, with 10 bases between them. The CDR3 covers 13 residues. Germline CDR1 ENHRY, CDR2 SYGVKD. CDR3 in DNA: TGTGCCACCGGGGGGAATAGCAATCAGCCCCAGCATTTT. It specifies CATGGNSNQPQHF.

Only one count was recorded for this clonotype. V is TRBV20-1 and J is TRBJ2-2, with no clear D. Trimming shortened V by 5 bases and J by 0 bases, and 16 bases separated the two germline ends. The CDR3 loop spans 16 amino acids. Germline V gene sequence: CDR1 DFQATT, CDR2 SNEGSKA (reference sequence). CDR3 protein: CSAQRSVGPNTGELFF. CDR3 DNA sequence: TGCAGTGCTCAGAGGTCCGTCGGCCCGAACACCGGGGAGCTGTTTTTT.

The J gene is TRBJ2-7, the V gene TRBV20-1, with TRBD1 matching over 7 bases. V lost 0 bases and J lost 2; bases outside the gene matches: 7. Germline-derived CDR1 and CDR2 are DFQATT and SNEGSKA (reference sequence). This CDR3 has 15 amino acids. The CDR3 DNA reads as TGCAGTGCTAGAGATGGTGGGGACAGCACCTACGAGCAGTACTTC. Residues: CSARDGGDSTYEQYF.

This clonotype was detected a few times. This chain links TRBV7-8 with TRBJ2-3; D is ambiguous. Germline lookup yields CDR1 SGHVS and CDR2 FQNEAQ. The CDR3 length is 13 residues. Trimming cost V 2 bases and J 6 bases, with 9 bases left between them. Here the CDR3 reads CASSLTEIDTQYF. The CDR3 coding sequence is TGTGCCAGCAGCTTAACCGAGATTGATACGCAGTATTTT.

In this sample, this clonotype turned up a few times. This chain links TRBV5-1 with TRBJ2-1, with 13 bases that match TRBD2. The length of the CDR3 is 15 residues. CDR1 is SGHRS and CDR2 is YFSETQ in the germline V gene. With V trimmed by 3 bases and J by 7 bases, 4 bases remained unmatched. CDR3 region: CASSSGLAGANEQFF. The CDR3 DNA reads TGCGCCAGCAGCTCCGGACTAGCGGGAGCTAATGAGCAGTTCTTC. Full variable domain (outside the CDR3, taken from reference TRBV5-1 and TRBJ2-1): KAGVTQTPRYLIKTRGQQVTLSCSPISGHRSVSWYQQTPGQGLQFLFEYFSETQRNKGNFPGRFSGRQFSNSRSEMNVSTLELGDSALYLCASSSGLAGANEQFFGPGTRLTVL.

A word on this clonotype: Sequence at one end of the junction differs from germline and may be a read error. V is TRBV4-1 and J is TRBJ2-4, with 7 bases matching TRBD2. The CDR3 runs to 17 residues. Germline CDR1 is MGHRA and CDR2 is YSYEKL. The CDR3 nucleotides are TGCGCCAGCAGCCAAGAAGCGGGAACCTTAGCCAAAACCATTCAGTACTTC. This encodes CASSQEAGTLAKTIQYF.

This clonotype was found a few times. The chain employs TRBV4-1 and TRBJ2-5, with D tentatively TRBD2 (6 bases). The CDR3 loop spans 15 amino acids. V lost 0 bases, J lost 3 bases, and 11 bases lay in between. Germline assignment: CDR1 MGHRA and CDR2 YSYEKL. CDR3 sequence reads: CASSQESREKETQYF. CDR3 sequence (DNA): TGCGCCAGCAGCCAAGAGTCGCGGGAAAAAGAGACCCAGTACTTC.

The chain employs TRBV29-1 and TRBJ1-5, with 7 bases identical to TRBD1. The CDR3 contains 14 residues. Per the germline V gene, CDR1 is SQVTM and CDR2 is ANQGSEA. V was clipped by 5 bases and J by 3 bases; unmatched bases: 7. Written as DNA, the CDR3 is TGCAGCGTTTCCGGGGACAGACTCAATCAGCCCCAGCATTTT. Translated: CSVSGDRLNQPQHF.

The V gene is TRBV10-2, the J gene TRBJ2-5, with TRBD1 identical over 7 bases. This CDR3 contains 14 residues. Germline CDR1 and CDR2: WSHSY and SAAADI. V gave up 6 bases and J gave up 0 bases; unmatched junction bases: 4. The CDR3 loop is CASRVGQYQETQYF. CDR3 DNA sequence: TGCGCCAGCAGGGTGGGACAGTACCAAGAGACCCAGTACTTC.

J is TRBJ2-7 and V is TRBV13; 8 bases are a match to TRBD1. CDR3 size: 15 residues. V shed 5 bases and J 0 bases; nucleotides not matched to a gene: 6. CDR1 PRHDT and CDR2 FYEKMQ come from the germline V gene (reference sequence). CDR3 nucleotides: TGTGCCAGCAGCAAAGGACAGGGAGCCTCCTACGAGCAGTACTTC. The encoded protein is CASSKGQGASYEQYF.

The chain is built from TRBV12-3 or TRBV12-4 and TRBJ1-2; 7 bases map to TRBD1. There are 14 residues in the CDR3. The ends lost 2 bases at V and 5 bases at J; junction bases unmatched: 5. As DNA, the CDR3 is TGTGCCAGCAGTTTATTAGGGGACAGTTATGGCTACACCTTC. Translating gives CASSLLGDSYGYTF.

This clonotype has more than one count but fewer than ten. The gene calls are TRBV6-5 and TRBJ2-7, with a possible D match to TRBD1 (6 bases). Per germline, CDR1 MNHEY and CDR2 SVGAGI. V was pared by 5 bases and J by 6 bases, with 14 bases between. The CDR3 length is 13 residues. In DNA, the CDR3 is TGTGCCAGCAGTCCCACCTCACAGGGCGAGCAGTACTTC. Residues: CASSPTSQGEQYF.